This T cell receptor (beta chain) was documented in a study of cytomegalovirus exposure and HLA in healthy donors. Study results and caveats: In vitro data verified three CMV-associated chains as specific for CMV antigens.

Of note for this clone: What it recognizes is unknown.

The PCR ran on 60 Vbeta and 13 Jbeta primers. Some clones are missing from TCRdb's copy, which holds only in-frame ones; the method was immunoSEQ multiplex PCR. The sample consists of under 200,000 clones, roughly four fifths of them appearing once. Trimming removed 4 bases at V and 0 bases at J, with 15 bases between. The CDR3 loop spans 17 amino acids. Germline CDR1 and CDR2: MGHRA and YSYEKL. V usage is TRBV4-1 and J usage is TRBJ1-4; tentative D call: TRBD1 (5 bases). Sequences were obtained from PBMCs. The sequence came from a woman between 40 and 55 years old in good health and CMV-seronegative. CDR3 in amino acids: CASSPLKQGSTNEKLFF. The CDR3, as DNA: TGCGCCAGCAGCCCCCTCAAGCAGGGTTCAACTAATGAAAAACTGTTTTTT.